What follows is one TCR beta chain and its context. The hyperthyroidism was newly diagnosed and had lasted under 2 months; the patients were aged 18 to 65. This CDR3 is built from 11 residues. CDR1 SNHLY and CDR2 FYNNEI come from the germline V gene. Trimming cost V 0 bases and J 6 bases, with 3 bases left between them. The data stem from a study of T cells in Graves' hyperthyroidism and ophthalmopathy. Study-wide background: Before treatment of any kind, peripheral blood was taken at initial diagnosis.

It was RNA transcripts that yielded the amplified TCR beta CDR3 regions. Carried out on the TCR CDR3, a first-round RT-PCR used the HTBI primer set. One entry per CDR3 protein, called by TCRdb with MiXCR from the multiplex PCR reads. The profile shows roughly 750,000 distinct CDR3 sequences, about 16% of them singletons. This TCR came from a young man with Graves' hyperthyroidism. The chain couples TRBV2 to TRBJ2-7; D gene ambiguous. Sequences were obtained from blood. CDR3 sequence: CASSEAAEQYF. In DNA form, the CDR3 reads TGTGCCAGCAGTGAAGCGGCCGAGCAGTACTTC.